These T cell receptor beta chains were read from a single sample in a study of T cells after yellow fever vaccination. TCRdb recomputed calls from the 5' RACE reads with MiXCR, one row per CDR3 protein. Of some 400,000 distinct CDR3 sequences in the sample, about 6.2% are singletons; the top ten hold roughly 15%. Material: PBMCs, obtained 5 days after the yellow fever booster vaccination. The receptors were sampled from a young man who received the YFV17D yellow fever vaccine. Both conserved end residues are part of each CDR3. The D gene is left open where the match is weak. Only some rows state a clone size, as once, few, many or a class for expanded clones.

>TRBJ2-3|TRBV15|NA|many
CATSRVRVITDTQYF
TGTGCCACCAGCAGAGTCAGGGTCATCACAGATACGCAGTATTTT
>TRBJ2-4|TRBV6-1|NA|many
CASTTRGEGVVIQYF
TGTGCCAGCACCACCCGGGGGGAGGGGGTTGTCATTCAGTACTTC
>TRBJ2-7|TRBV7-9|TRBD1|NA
CASNPDRLFEQYF
TGTGCCAGCAACCCGGACAGGTTATTCGAGCAGTACTTC
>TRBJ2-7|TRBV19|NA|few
CASSTSGQRYEQYF
TGTGCCAGTAGTACCTCCGGACAGCGATACGAGCAGTACTTC
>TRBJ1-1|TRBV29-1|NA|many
CSVLLGWDTEAFF
TGCAGCGTCCTTTTGGGGTGGGACACTGAAGCTTTCTTT
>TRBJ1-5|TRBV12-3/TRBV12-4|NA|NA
CASTPSGDYNQPQHF
TGTGCCAGCACTCCTTCTGGCGATTACAATCAGCCCCAGCATTTT
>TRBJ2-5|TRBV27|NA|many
CASSPTYRIQETQYF
TGTGCCAGCAGTCCGACCTACAGGATTCAAGAGACCCAGTACTTC
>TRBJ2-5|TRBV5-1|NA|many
CASSSTGQETQYF
TGCGCCAGCAGCTCGACAGGACAAGAGACCCAGTACTTC
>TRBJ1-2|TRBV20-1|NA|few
CSASHPGISGYTF
TGCAGTGCTTCACACCCAGGGATTTCAGGCTACACCTTC
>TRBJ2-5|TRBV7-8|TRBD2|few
CASSSGLREIETQYF
TGTGCCAGCAGCTCGGGCTTGCGGGAGATAGAGACCCAGTACTTC
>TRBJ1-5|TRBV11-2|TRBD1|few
CASSLETGGTNQPQHF
TGTGCCAGCAGCTTAGAAACAGGGGGTACCAATCAGCCCCAGCATTTT
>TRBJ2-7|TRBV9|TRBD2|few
CASSVLSGSSYEQYF
TGTGCCAGCAGCGTACTTAGCGGGAGCTCCTACGAGCAGTACTTC
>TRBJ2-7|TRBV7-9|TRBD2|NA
CASSLALTSANYEQYF
TGTGCCAGCAGCTTAGCGTTAACTAGCGCGAACTACGAGCAGTACTTC
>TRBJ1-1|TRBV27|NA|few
CASSLQGRGTEAFF
TGTGCCAGCAGTTTACAGGGACGAGGCACTGAAGCTTTCTTT
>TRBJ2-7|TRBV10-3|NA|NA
CAILREESYEQYF
TGTGCCATACTGAGGGAGGAATCCTACGAGCAGTACTTC
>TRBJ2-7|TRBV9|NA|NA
CASSVGQQNPQYF
TGTGCCAGCAGCGTAGGACAGCAAAATCCCCAGTACTTC
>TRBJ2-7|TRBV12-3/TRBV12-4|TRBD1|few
CASRTGALPSYEQYF
TGTGCCAGCAGGACAGGGGCGCTTCCGTCCTACGAGCAGTACTTC
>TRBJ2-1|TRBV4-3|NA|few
CASSHTSSSYNEQFF
TGCGCCAGCAGCCATACTAGCTCCTCCTACAATGAGCAGTTCTTC
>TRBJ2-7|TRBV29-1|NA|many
CSALESQYTYEQYF
TGCAGCGCCCTGGAGAGTCAATATACCTACGAGCAGTACTTC
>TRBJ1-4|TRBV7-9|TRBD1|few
CASSTRQGSMANEKLFF
TGTGCCAGCAGCACTAGACAGGGAAGTATGGCTAATGAAAAACTGTTTTTT
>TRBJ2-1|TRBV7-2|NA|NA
CASSPWRGGDEQFF
TGTGCCAGCAGCCCTTGGAGGGGTGGGGATGAGCAGTTCTTC
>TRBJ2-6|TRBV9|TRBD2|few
CASSDPPGLASGANVLTF
TGTGCCAGCAGTGATCCCCCGGGACTAGCTTCTGGGGCCAACGTCCTGACTTTC
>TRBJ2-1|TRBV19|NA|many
CASSIEGAPGLNEQFF
TGTGCCAGTAGTATAGAGGGTGCCCCGGGGCTCAATGAGCAGTTCTTC
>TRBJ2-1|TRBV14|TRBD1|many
CASSQNPGQGAWSYNEQFF
TGTGCCAGCAGCCAAAACCCGGGACAGGGGGCTTGGTCCTACAATGAGCAGTTCTTC
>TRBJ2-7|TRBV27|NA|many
CASSSKDIEGPYEQYF
TGTGCCAGCAGTTCTAAAGACATCGAGGGGCCCTACGAGCAGTACTTC
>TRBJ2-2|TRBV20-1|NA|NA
CSARSSSTGELFF
TGCAGTGCTAGGTCTTCTTCCACCGGGGAGCTGTTTTTT
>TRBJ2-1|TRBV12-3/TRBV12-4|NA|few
CASRPEGYRNNEQFF
TGTGCCAGCAGACCCGAAGGGTATAGGAACAATGAGCAGTTCTTC
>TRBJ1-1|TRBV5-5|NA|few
CASSLLSENTEAFF
TGTGCCAGCAGCTTGTTGAGTGAGAACACTGAAGCTTTCTTT
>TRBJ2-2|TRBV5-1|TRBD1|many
CASSLGDRNTGELFF
TGCGCCAGCAGCTTGGGGGACAGAAACACCGGGGAGCTGTTTTTT
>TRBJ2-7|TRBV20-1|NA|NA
CSARVPGSLPTEQYF
TGCAGTGCTAGAGTTCCGGGTTCCCTGCCCACCGAGCAGTACTTC
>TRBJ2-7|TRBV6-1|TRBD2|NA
CAVRGLAGGFYEQYF
TGTGCCGTACGGGGTCTAGCGGGAGGATTCTACGAGCAGTACTTC
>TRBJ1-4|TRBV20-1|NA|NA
CSARQFEKLFF
TGCAGTGCTAGACAGTTTGAAAAACTGTTTTTT
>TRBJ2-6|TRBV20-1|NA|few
CSAREGGTSTGANVLTF
TGCAGTGCTAGAGAAGGCGGGACTTCTACTGGGGCCAACGTCCTGACTTTC
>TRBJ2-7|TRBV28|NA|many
CASSFDRLVGEQYF
TGTGCCAGCAGTTTTGACAGGTTGGTCGGCGAGCAGTACTTC
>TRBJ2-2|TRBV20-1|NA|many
CSARDGRATNTGELFF
TGCAGTGCTAGAGATGGCAGGGCTACGAACACCGGGGAGCTGTTTTTT
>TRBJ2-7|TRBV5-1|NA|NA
CASSLRSGAAEQYF
TGCGCCAGCTCGCTCAGGTCGGGGGCTGCCGAGCAGTACTTC
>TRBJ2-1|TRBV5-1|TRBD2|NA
CASSSAWGTSGRGNEQFF
TGCGCCAGCAGCTCAGCGTGGGGGACTAGCGGGAGGGGGAATGAGCAGTTCTTC
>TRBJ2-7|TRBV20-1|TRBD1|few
CSAQDSSQGASYEQYF
TGCAGTGCCCAAGACTCGTCCCAGGGGGCGAGCTACGAGCAGTACTTC
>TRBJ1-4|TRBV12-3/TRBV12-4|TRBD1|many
CASRPTGGGSGEKLFF
TGTGCCAGCAGACCTACGGGAGGGGGCTCGGGTGAAAAACTGTTTTTT
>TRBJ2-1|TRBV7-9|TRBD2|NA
CASSPQSSGDYNEQFF
TGTGCCAGCAGCCCACAATCTAGCGGGGACTACAATGAGCAGTTCTTC
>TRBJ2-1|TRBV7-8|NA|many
CASNAGTGVGIEQFF
TGTGCCAGCAACGCAGGGACGGGAGTGGGGATTGAGCAGTTCTTC
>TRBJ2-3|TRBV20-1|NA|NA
CSAPGVDTQYF
TGCAGTGCCCCGGGGGTAGATACGCAGTATTTT
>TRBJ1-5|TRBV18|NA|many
CASSPGTNQPQHF
TGTGCCAGCTCACCCGGGACTAATCAGCCCCAGCATTTT
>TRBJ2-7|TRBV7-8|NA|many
CASSATRGLVSYEQYF
TGTGCCAGCAGCGCGACTAGGGGGCTGGTGAGCTACGAGCAGTACTTC
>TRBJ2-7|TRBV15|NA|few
CATSGRTYVEQYF
TGTGCCACCAGCGGCAGGACCTACGTTGAGCAGTACTTC
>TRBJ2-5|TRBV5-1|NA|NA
CTSSLAAGLGETQYF
TGCACCAGCAGCTTGGCCGCAGGGCTGGGGGAGACCCAGTACTTC
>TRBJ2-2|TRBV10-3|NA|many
CAISALDSTGELFF
TGTGCCATCAGTGCCCTGGACAGCACCGGGGAGCTGTTTTTT
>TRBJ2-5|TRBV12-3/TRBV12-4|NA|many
CASSLVVDVETQYF
TGTGCCAGCAGTTTAGTGGTGGATGTGGAGACCCAGTACTTC